The clone carrying this T cell receptor (beta chain) was counted a few times. What it binds is not known. The sample belongs to a study of T cells after yellow fever vaccination. For the study at large: For low cell numbers, libraries were made with SMART-Seq v4 Ultra Low Input. Broader study findings: It was the secondary response that reached its peak faster, day 5 versus 15, but it was weaker. Clones from primary vaccination mostly reappeared after the booster (roughly 95% CD4, about 85% CD8).

The CDR3 is 14 amino acids. Trimming cost V 4 bases and J 10 bases; bases outside gene matches: 8. CDR1 and CDR2 (germline): LGHDT, YNNKEL (reference sequence). Template switching by 5'RACE produced TCR cDNA, adding a universal primer site and UMIs. TCRdb re-derived calls from the 5' RACE reads in MiXCR, one entry per CDR3 protein. The sample carries about 230,000 distinct CDR3 sequences, over 6.5% recorded once. This sequence joins TRBV3-1 and TRBJ2-1, with 9 bases lining up with TRBD2. This specimen consisted of CD4+ T cells sorted from PBMCs, obtained on the day of the yellow fever booster vaccination. The source is a man aged 25 to 40 who received the YFV17D yellow fever vaccine. For the CDR3, the DNA is TGTGCCAGCAGCCTTAGCGGGAGACGAAACGAGCAGTTCTTC. Translation gives CASSLSGRRNEQFF.